The present T cell receptor (beta chain) was sequenced within a study of blood T cells in healthy people across ages. Study-level background: Using template switching, researchers captured about one barcoded beta molecule for each two T cells. Study findings and constraints: Significant beta diversity loss was already apparent by age approximately 40, declining roughly linearly. PBMC samples, being unsorted, prevented any conclusive comparison of naive and antigen-experienced cells.

PCR was performed a second time for about 7 to 11 cycles using a sample-barcoded 5' primer and a J-beta primer mix. MiXCR, run by TCRdb on the 5' RACE reads, gives a single entry per CDR3 protein. The table has fewer than 1,200,000 distinct CDR3 sequences, 20% to 25% seen once. This clonotype occurred a few times. The antigen is undetermined. Germline lookup yields CDR1 SGHRS and CDR2 YFSETQ. This CDR3 region has 15 residues. V was clipped by 1 base and J by 1 base; unmatched bases: 4. This same sample was also taken into another study, of T cells of mothers and their children. From that second work: Donation was provided by three healthy Caucasian mothers along with their six children.

The rearrangement links TRBV5-1 to TRBJ2-5; 7 bases match TRBD1. The source is a girl aged 2-10 years in good health. Source material: blood. In nucleotides, the CDR3 is TGCGCCAGCAGCTTGTTGGGACAGTCCCAAGAGACCCAGTACTTC. This encodes CASSLLGQSQETQYF.